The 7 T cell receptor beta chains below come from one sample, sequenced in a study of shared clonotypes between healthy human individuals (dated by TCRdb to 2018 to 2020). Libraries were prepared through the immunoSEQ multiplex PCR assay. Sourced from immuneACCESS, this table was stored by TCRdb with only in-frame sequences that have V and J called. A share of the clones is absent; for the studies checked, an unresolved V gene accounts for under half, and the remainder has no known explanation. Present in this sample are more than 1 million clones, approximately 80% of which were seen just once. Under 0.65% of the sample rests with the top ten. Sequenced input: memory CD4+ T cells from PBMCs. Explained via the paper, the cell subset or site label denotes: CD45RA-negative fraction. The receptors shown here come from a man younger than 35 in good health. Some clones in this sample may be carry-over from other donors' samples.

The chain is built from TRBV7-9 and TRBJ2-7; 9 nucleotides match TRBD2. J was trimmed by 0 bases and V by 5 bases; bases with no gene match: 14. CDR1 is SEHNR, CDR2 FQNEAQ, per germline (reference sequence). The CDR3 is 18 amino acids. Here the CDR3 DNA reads TGTGCCAGCAGCGATACTTTGGCGTTAGCGGGAGCCTCCTACGAGCAGTACTTC. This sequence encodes CASSDTLALAGASYEQYF.

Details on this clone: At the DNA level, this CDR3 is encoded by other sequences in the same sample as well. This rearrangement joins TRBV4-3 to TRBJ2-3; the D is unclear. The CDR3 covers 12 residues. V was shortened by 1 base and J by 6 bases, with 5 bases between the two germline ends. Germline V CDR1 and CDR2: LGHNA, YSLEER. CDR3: CASSQGPDTQYF. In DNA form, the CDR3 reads TGCGCCAGCAGCCAAGGCCCGGATACGCAGTATTTT.

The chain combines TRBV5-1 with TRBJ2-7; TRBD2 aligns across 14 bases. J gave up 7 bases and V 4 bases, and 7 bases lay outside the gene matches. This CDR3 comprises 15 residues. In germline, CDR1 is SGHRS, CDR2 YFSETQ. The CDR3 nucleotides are TGCGCCAGCAGCGCGGGACTAGCGGGAGTACGGGAGCAGTACTTC. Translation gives CASSAGLAGVREQYF. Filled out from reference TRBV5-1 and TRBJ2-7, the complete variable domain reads KAGVTQTPRYLIKTRGQQVTLSCSPISGHRSVSWYQQTPGQGLQFLFEYFSETQRNKGNFPGRFSGRQFSNSRSEMNVSTLELGDSALYLCASSAGLAGVREQYFGPGTRLTVT.

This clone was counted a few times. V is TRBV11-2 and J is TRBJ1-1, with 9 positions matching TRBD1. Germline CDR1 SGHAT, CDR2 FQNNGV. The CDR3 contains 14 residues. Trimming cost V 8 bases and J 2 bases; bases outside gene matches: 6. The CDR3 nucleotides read TGTGCCAGCCTAAGGGGACAGGGTAACACTGAAGCTTTCTTT. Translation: CASLRGQGNTEAFF. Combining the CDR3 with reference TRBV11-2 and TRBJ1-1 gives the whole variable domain EAGVAQSPRYKIIEKRQSVAFWCNPISGHATLYWYQQILGQGPKLLIQFQNNGVVDDSQLPKDRFSAERLKGVDSTLKIQPAKLEDSAVYLCASLRGQGNTEAFFGQGTRLTVV.

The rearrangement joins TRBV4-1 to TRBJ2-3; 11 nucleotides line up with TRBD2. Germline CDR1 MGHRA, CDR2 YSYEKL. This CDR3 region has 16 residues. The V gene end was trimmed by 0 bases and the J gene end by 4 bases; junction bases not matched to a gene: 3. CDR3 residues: CASSQDSSGRSDTQYF. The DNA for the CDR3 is TGCGCCAGCAGCCAAGACTCTAGCGGGAGGTCAGATACGCAGTATTTT.

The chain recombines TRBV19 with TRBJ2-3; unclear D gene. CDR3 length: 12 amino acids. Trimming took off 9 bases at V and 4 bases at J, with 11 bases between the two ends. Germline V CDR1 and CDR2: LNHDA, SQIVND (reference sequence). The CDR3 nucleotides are TGTGCCAGGAAGACTTTTCCAGATACGCAGTATTTT. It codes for CARKTFPDTQYF.

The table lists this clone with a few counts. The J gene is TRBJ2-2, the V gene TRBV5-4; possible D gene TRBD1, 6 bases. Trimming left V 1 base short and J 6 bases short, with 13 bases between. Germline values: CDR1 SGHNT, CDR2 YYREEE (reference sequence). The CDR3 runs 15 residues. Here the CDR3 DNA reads TGTGCCAGCAGCTTGCAACTGGGGGCGGCCGGGGAGCTGTTTTTT. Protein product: CASSLQLGAAGELFF.